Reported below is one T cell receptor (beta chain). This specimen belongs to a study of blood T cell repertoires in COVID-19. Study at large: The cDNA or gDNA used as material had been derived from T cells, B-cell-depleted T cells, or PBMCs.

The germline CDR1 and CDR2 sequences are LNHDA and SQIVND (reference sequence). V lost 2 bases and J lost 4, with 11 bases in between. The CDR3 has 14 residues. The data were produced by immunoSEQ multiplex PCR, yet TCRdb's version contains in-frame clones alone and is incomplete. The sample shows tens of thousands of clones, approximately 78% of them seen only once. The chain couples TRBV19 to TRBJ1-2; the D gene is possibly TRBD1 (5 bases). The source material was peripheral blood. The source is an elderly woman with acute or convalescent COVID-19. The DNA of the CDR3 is TGTGCCAGTAGTATACAGGGTCTCGGCTATGGCTACACCTTC. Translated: CASSIQGLGYGYTF.